This entry features one T cell receptor (beta chain) sequence. Antigen specificity is unknown. 13 Jbeta primers and 60 Vbeta primers were used for the PCR. TCRdb's table, derived via immunoSEQ multiplex PCR, lists solely in-frame clones and lacks some. This table holds some 190,000 clones, about 80% found once. This entry is derived from a study of cytomegalovirus exposure and HLA in healthy donors. Study summary: As an earlier analysis found, about 179 million T cells yielded 117 million unique TCR beta sequences. Study outcomes and limitations: More clonal expansion characterized HLA-associated TCR beta chains than equally common others in a later analysis. Researchers reported that a few CMV-associated chains were confirmed in vitro as CMV antigen-specific.

The clonotype originates from a woman aged 35 to 49 in good health and CMV-seronegative. Sequenced sample: PBMCs.

CDR3 in amino acids: CASTNSGTGYEKLFF. In nucleotides, the CDR3 is TGTGCCAGCACTAATAGCGGGACAGGGTATGAAAAACTGTTTTTT. This sequence joins TRBV2 and TRBJ1-4, with 9 bases aligning to TRBD1. The length of the CDR3 is 15 residues. Germline loops: CDR1 SNHLY, CDR2 FYNNEI. With V trimmed by 7 bases and J by 6 bases, 9 bases remained unmatched.